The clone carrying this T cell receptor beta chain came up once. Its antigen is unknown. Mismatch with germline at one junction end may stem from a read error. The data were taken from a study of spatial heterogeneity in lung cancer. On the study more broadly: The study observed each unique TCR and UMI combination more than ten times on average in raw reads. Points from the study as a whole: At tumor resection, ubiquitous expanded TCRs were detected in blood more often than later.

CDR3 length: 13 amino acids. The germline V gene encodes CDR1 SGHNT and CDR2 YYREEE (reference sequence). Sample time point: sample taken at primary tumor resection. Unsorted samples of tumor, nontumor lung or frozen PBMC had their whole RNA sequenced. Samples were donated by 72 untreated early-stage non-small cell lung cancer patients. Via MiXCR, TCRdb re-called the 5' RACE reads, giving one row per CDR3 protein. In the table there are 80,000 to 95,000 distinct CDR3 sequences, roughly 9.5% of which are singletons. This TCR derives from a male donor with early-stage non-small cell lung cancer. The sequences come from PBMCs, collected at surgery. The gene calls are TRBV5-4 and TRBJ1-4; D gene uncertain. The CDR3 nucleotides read TGTGCCAGCAGCTCACAGACGAATGAAAAACCGTTTTTT. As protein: CASSSQTNEKPFF.